What follows are 7 T cell receptor beta chains derived from one specimen sequenced in a study of T cells expressing NK-cell markers. Each CDR3 protein gets one entry in TCRdb, which reprocessed the 5' RACE reads and gives no DNA. This table lists around 550,000 distinct CDR3 sequences. Material for sequencing was blood T cells: a sorted CD56 or NKG2C T cell subset, CD4+ or CD8+ T cells, or bulk PBMC T cells (not recorded which). The receptors come from a man younger than 35 in good health.

The chain has TRBV6-1 and TRBJ2-2; the D call of TRBD2 rests on TCRdb alone, since no DNA is present to check it. Germline V gene data show CDR1 as MNHNS and CDR2 as SASEGT. The CDR3 loop spans 14 amino acids. Here the CDR3 reads CASSEARSPGELFF.

V gene TRBV7-9 combines with J gene TRBJ2-1. Germline loops: CDR1 SEHNR, CDR2 FQNEAQ (reference sequence). This CDR3 spans 14 amino acids. Here the CDR3 reads CASSLVVRTGEQFF.

This chain links TRBV20-1 with TRBJ1-1. CDR3 length: 13 residues. CDR1 is DFQATT, CDR2 SNEGSKA, per germline (reference sequence). CDR3 protein: CSAGIAGGTEAFF.

V usage is TRBV20-1 and J usage is TRBJ2-1; TCRdb reports TRBD2, a call that lacks DNA to check it against. In germline, CDR1 is DFQATT, CDR2 SNEGSKA (reference sequence). This CDR3 spans 14 amino acids. The CDR3 protein is CSATTGTSGLEQFF.

V gene TRBV5-1 combines with J gene TRBJ2-1; TCRdb's D call, TRBD1, is unchecked because there is no DNA. Germline CDR1 SGHRS, CDR2 YFSETQ. The CDR3 loop spans 15 amino acids. This CDR3 is CASSINRAEYNEQFF.

This chain joins TRBV5-1 and TRBJ2-5; TCRdb's D call of TRBD1 is untestable without DNA. Germline loops: CDR1 SGHRS, CDR2 YFSETQ. The CDR3 has 15 residues. CDR3 residues: CASTPAGTFEETQYF. Based on the CDR3 plus reference TRBV5-1 and TRBJ2-5, the full variable domain is KAGVTQTPRYLIKTRGQQVTLSCSPISGHRSVSWYQQTPGQGLQFLFEYFSETQRNKGNFPGRFSGRQFSNSRSEMNVSTLELGDSALYLCASTPAGTFEETQYFGPGTRLLVL.

The chain couples TRBV7-8 to TRBJ2-3; absent DNA, TCRdb's TRBD1 call cannot be checked. The CDR3 runs 15 residues. Germline CDR1 is SGHVS and CDR2 is FQNEAQ. CDR3: CASSTGGTSTDTQYF.